This TCR beta chain originates from a study of blood T cells in healthy people across ages. General study findings and limits: Aged donors had fewer naive CD4+ cells and lower diversity than long-lived donors.

In the case of this clonotype: Its antigen remains unknown.

Using a J-beta primer mix together with a sample-barcoded 5' primer, a second PCR was run for roughly 6 to 11 cycles. A tag from a template-switch adaptor with 12 random nucleotides marked each cDNA molecule. MiXCR was run by TCRdb on the 5' RACE reads, yielding one entry per CDR3 protein. The sample records 850,000 to 1,300,000 distinct CDR3 sequences, 40% to 55% being singletons. This CDR3 contains 14 residues. Germline V gene lookup returns CDR1 SQVTM and CDR2 ANQGSEA. The TCR was taken from a woman aged 55 to 70 in good health. The chain combines TRBV29-1 with TRBJ2-4; TRBD1 matches 7 bases. TRBJ2-7 explains the end of the DNA better; the J call may be wrong. Sample: blood. CDR3 coding DNA: TGCAGCGTTGCGTCTCCGCAGGGGGTGGACGAGCAGTACTTC. Its protein is CSVASPQGVDEQYF.